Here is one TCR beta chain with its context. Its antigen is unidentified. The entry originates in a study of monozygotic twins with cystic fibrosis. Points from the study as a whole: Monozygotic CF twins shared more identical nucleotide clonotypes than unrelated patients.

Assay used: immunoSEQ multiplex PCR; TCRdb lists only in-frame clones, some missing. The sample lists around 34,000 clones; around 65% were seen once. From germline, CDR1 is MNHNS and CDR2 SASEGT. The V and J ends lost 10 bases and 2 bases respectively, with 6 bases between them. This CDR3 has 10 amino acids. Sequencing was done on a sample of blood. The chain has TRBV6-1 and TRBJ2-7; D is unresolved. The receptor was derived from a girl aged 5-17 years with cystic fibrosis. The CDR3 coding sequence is TGTGCCACCGCCCCCTACGAGCAGTACTTC. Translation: CATAPYEQYF.